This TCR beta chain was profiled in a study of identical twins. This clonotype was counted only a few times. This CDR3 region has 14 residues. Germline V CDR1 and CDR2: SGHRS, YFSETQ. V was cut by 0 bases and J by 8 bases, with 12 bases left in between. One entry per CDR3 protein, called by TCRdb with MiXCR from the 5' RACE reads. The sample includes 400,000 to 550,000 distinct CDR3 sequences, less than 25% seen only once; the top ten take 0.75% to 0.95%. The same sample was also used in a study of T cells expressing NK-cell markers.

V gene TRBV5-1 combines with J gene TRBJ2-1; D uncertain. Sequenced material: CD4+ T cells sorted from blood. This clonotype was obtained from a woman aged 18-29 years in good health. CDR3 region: CASSLASGFDEQFF. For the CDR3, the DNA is TGCGCCAGCAGCTTGGCAAGTGGTTTCGATGAGCAGTTCTTC.